The 26 T cell receptor beta chains listed next were all sequenced from one sample in a study of T cell responses to AZD1222 COVID-19 vaccine. TCRdb's copy holds only in-frame clones and misses some; the assay was immunoSEQ multiplex PCR. This sample has about 180,000 clones, with 80% to 90% found just once. The sequenced sample was peripheral blood, obtained 28 days after the second dose of the MenACWY control vaccine. Receptors were obtained from an adult who received the MenACWY meningococcal vaccine as a control.

This clone came up once. V usage is TRBV7-9 and J usage is TRBJ2-7; the D is unclear. Germline CDR1 reads SEHNR; CDR2 reads FQNEAQ (reference sequence). The CDR3 length is 14 residues. Trimming took 8 bases from V and 3 from J, leaving 17 bases between them. The CDR3 sequence is CASAPGRPLYEQYF. CDR3 sequence (DNA): TGTGCCAGCGCCCCGGGCAGGCCCCTCTACGAGCAGTACTTC.

The chain couples TRBV19 to TRBJ1-5; 8 bases match TRBD1. The CDR3 consists of 17 residues. Trimming removed 7 bases from V and 3 bases from J; junction bases left unmatched: 14. CDR1 and CDR2 (germline): LNHDA, SQIVND (reference sequence). The chain's CDR3 is CASNSPFRGRDNQPQHF. CDR3 DNA: TGTGCCAGTAACTCGCCGTTCAGGGGGCGAGACAATCAGCCCCAGCATTTT.

The chain couples TRBV6-6 to TRBJ2-7; D gene unclear. V was pared by 7 bases and J by 0 bases, with 16 bases between. The CDR3 totals 15 residues. The germline V gene has CDR1 MNHNY and CDR2 SVGAGI (reference sequence). CDR3 in DNA: TGTGCCAGCACTTTATTCGGGCAGGACTCCTACGAGCAGTACTTC. Translation: CASTLFGQDSYEQYF.

The table lists this clone with a few counts. The chain couples TRBV5-1 to TRBJ1-1; D is possibly TRBD1 (5 bases). V lost 3 bases and J lost 3, with 21 bases in between. Germline V gene sequence: CDR1 SGHRS, CDR2 YFSETQ. The CDR3 is 17 amino acids. CDR3 amino acids: CASSWRQLAVRDTEAFF. DNA of the CDR3: TGCGCCAGCAGCTGGAGACAGCTGGCAGTGAGGGACACTGAAGCTTTCTTT.

The V gene is TRBV9, the J gene TRBJ2-7; TRBD2 matches at 11 bases. The germline CDR1 and CDR2 sequences are SGDLS and YYNGEE. The CDR3 length is 16 residues. The V and J ends lost 0 bases and 2 bases, in that order; junction bases with no gene match: 4. The CDR3 sequence: CASSVVGLAGPYEQYF. CDR3 DNA: TGTGCCAGCAGCGTAGTCGGACTAGCGGGTCCCTACGAGCAGTACTTC. Variable domain in full (rest from reference TRBV9 and TRBJ2-7): DSGVTQTPKHLITATGQRVTLRCSPRSGDLSVYWYQQSLDQGLQFLIQYYNGEERAKGNILERFSAQQFPDLHSELNLSSLELGDSALYFCASSVVGLAGPYEQYFGPGTRLTVT.

This clone was detected only once. The chain uses TRBV10-1 and TRBJ1-2; 7 bases line up with TRBD1. Trimming cost V 0 bases and J 3 bases; bases outside gene matches: 1. The CDR3 has 14 amino acids. The germline gives CDR1 WNHNN, CDR2 SYGVQD (reference sequence). The chain's CDR3 is CASSESGTDYGYTF. CDR3 nucleotide sequence: TGCGCCAGCAGTGAGTCCGGGACAGACTATGGCTACACCTTC.

V gene TRBV27 combines with J gene TRBJ2-5; 15 nucleotides line up with TRBD2. CDR1 is MNHEY and CDR2 is SMNVEV in the germline V gene (reference sequence). The CDR3 length is 15 residues. With V trimmed by 4 bases and J by 5 bases, 2 bases remained unmatched. CDR3 protein: CASSSGTSGRETQYF. CDR3 DNA: TGTGCCAGCAGTTCCGGGACTAGCGGGAGGGAGACCCAGTACTTC.

V gene TRBV7-9 combines with J gene TRBJ2-2; tentatively, D is TRBD2 (5 bases). This CDR3 is built from 16 residues. V was shortened by 5 bases and J by 2 bases, with 15 bases between the two germline ends. CDR1 and CDR2 from the germline V gene are SEHNR and FQNEAQ (reference sequence). The CDR3 region has the DNA TGTGCCAGCAGCCCCACTAGGACTGGAAACACCGGGGAGCTGTTTTTT. Protein: CASSPTRTGNTGELFF.

In nucleotides, the CDR3 is TGCAGCGTTCGCCGGTCTAACGAGCAGTACTTC. Translation: CSVRRSNEQYF. The chain has TRBV29-1 and TRBJ2-7; D is undetermined. The CDR3 consists of 11 residues. The germline V and J ends were trimmed by 5 bases and 5 bases, with 10 bases remaining between them. CDR1 is SQVTM and CDR2 is ANQGSEA in the germline V gene.

V and J are TRBV11-3 and TRBJ2-2, with D hard to call. Germline CDR1 is SGHNT and CDR2 is YENEEA. Trimming took off 4 bases at V and 6 bases at J, with 12 bases between the two ends. This CDR3 contains 14 residues. This CDR3 is CASSSPEVSGELFF. CDR3 in DNA: TGTGCCAGCAGCTCCCCCGAGGTTTCCGGGGAGCTGTTTTTT.

The chain carries TRBV6-2 or TRBV6-3 and TRBJ2-3, with D tentatively TRBD1 or TRBD2 (5 bases each). The germline gives CDR1 MNHEY, CDR2 SVGEGT. The ends were cut back, 5 bases at V and 6 bases at J, with 15 bases in the middle. The CDR3 totals 14 residues. CDR3: CASSHRDRRDTQYF. The DNA for the CDR3 is TGTGCCAGCAGTCACCGGGACCGCCGGGATACGCAGTATTTT.

The chain employs TRBV19 and TRBJ2-2; D may be TRBD2 (5 bases). The CDR3 covers 14 residues. V shed 3 bases and J shed 5 bases, with 10 bases lying between them. Germline V gene data show CDR1 as LNHDA and CDR2 as SQIVND (reference sequence). DNA of the CDR3: TGTGCCAGTAGTATGTCTTCGGGGACCGGGGAGCTGTTTTTT. Amino acids: CASSMSSGTGELFF.

The J gene is TRBJ2-1, the V gene TRBV3-1 (or the pseudogene TRBV3-2); tentatively, D is TRBD1 (6 bases). Germline lookup yields CDR1 LGHDT and CDR2 YNNKEL (reference sequence). Trimming took 4 bases from V and 6 from J, leaving 22 bases between them. The CDR3 runs to 17 residues. DNA of the CDR3: TGTGCCAGCAGCCCGTCCCGGGCGGGTAGGGGGTCCAATGAGCAGTTCTTC. Protein sequence: CASSPSRAGRGSNEQFF.

J is TRBJ2-7 and V is TRBV7-8; the match to TRBD2 covers 9 bases. There are 14 residues in the CDR3. V was clipped by 5 bases and J by 3 bases; unmatched bases: 5. Germline values: CDR1 SGHVS, CDR2 FQNEAQ. This CDR3 is CASSRFSGSYEQYF. In DNA, the CDR3 is TGTGCCAGCAGCCGATTTAGCGGGAGCTACGAGCAGTACTTC.

The chain is built from TRBV4-3 and TRBJ2-1; TRBD1 or TRBD2 may be the D gene (5 bases each). Germline V gene sequence: CDR1 LGHNA, CDR2 YSLEER. This CDR3 has 14 amino acids. Trimming took off 4 bases at V and 9 bases at J, with 16 bases between the two ends. CDR3: CASSPGTAIGEQFF. CDR3 bases: TGCGCCAGCAGCCCAGGGACCGCGATCGGTGAGCAGTTCTTC.

This rearrangement joins TRBV19 to TRBJ2-2; D not certain. The CDR3 spans 14 residues. Per germline, CDR1 LNHDA and CDR2 SQIVND (reference sequence). V lost 4 bases and J lost 6, with 12 bases in between. The CDR3 DNA follows: TGTGCCAGTAGTAGGCGAGAGAAGGCCGGGGAGCTGTTTTTT. The encoded protein is CASSRREKAGELFF.

J is TRBJ2-4 and V is TRBV5-8, with TRBD2 matching over 11 bases. The CDR3 spans 14 residues. J was trimmed by 6 bases and V by 4 bases; bases with no gene match: 3. CDR1 SGHTS and CDR2 YDEGEE come from the germline V gene. The DNA for the CDR3 is TGTGCCAGCAGCCCCGGGACTAGCGGAAACATTCAGTACTTC. Protein sequence: CASSPGTSGNIQYF.

The J gene is TRBJ2-1, the V gene TRBV5-1; TRBD1 or TRBD2 may be the D gene (5 bases each). The CDR3 has 15 residues. V lost 0 bases and J lost 10, with 17 bases in between. Germline CDR1 is SGHRS and CDR2 is YFSETQ. CDR3 in DNA: TGCGCCAGCAGCTTGGACCGGGACCTGGCGCTCGAGCAGTTCTTC. Translated: CASSLDRDLALEQFF.

The chain combines TRBV28 with TRBJ1-5, with 7 bases that match TRBD1. Germline values: CDR1 MDHEN, CDR2 SYDVKM. The CDR3 consists of 15 residues. Germline trimming cut 4 bases from V and 2 bases from J; bases unmatched to any gene: 5. For the CDR3, the DNA is TGTGCCAGCAGTTCAACAGGGGTTGGCAATCAGCCCCAGCATTTT. Translating it yields CASSSTGVGNQPQHF. Drawing the rest from reference TRBV28 and TRBJ1-5, the complete variable domain is DVKVTQSSRYLVKRTGEKVFLECVQDMDHENMFWYRQDPGLGLRLIYFSYDVKMKEKGDIPEGYSVSREKKERFSLILESASTNQTSMYLCASSSTGVGNQPQHFGDGTRLSIL.

V gene TRBV6-2 or TRBV6-3 combines with J gene TRBJ2-3; D gene ambiguous. The CDR3 covers 16 residues. V lost 3 bases, J lost 0 bases, and 13 bases lay in between. Germline assignment: CDR1 MNHEY and CDR2 SVGEGT. The CDR3 sequence: CASSYNRQQSTDTQYF. The CDR3 coding sequence is TGTGCCAGCAGTTATAATCGGCAGCAGAGCACAGATACGCAGTATTTT.

This chain uses TRBV9 with TRBJ2-6; possible D gene TRBD2, 5 bases. This CDR3 has 16 residues. CDR1 and CDR2 from the germline V gene are SGDLS and YYNGEE. V shed 0 bases and J shed 4 bases, with 11 bases lying between them. Written as DNA, the CDR3 is TGTGCCAGCAGCGTAGTGGGAGCCGCCGGGGCCAACGTCCTGACTTTC. This codes for CASSVVGAAGANVLTF.

This clone turned up a few times. The chain couples TRBV9 to TRBJ1-2, with 8 bases matching TRBD1. This CDR3 region has 15 residues. The V and J ends lost 3 bases and 2 bases, in that order; junction bases with no gene match: 6. The germline V gene encodes CDR1 SGDLS and CDR2 YYNGEE. This CDR3 is CASSGGQGVNYGYTF. CDR3 nucleotides: TGTGCCAGCAGCGGAGGACAGGGAGTGAACTATGGCTACACCTTC.

The chain has TRBV28 and TRBJ1-3; TRBD1 matches at 7 bases. V was clipped by 3 bases and J by 4 bases; unmatched bases: 6. The CDR3 loop spans 15 amino acids. Germline loops: CDR1 MDHEN, CDR2 SYDVKM. This chain's CDR3 is CASSFHGTEGNTIYF. DNA of the CDR3: TGTGCCAGCAGTTTCCATGGGACAGAAGGAAACACCATATATTTT.

The rearrangement uses TRBV19 and TRBJ1-5; D is uncertain. Germline V CDR1 and CDR2: LNHDA, SQIVND (reference sequence). V was cut by 6 bases and J by 4 bases, with 10 bases left in between. The length of the CDR3 is 13 residues. CDR3 sequence (DNA): TGTGCCAGTAGGGCCCCTGGGAATCAGCCCCAGCATTTT. Its protein product is CASRAPGNQPQHF.

The V call is TRBV19, the J call TRBJ1-1, with unresolved D. The V end was cut by 3 bases, the J end by 5 bases, with 10 bases between. Germline CDR1 is LNHDA and CDR2 is SQIVND (reference sequence). The CDR3 contains 13 residues. CDR3 sequence reads: CASSIRAPTEAFF. For the CDR3, the DNA is TGTGCCAGTAGTATTCGAGCGCCGACTGAAGCTTTCTTT.

The chain combines TRBV7-6 with TRBJ2-3; D remains ambiguous. V was cut by 4 bases and J by 2 bases, with 16 bases left in between. Germline V gene sequence: CDR1 SGHVS, CDR2 FNYEAQ. CDR3 size: 16 residues. The CDR3 DNA reads as TGTGCCAGCAGCTCCACCATCTCAGACTCCACAGATACGCAGTATTTT. As protein: CASSSTISDSTDTQYF.